This TCR beta chain was retrieved from a study of PD-1 blockade in mismatch repair-deficient tumors. Broader study findings: Rapid post-treatment expansion, then contraction, generally preceding radiologic response, marked tumor-resident clones.

Trimming took 4 bases from V and 5 from J; bases not matched to a gene: 7. CDR1 and CDR2 from the germline V gene are SGDLS and YYNGEE. CDR3 length equals 16 residues. Mismatch repair deficiency was confirmed in all patients, by PCR or immunohistochemistry. The TCR-sequenced patients were a few responders to pembrolizumab. TCRdb's table, derived via immunoSEQ multiplex PCR, lists solely in-frame clones and lacks some. The sample includes 120,000 or so clones, about 86% seen only once; the top ten take approximately 15%. With regard to this clone: Its antigen is undetermined.

This sequence joins TRBV9 and TRBJ2-1, with 12 positions matching TRBD2. The material was peripheral blood, obtained 44 weeks after starting pembrolizumab. This TCR derives from an adult with mismatch repair-deficient cancer. The CDR3 sequence is CASSSLLAGGHNEQFF. The CDR3 nucleotides are TGTGCCAGCAGCTCCCTACTAGCGGGAGGTCACAATGAGCAGTTCTTC.